The rows below give T cell receptor beta chains drawn from one sample of a study of blood T cell repertoires in COVID-19. Measured with immunoSEQ multiplex PCR; TCRdb has only the in-frame clones, and not every one. The sample records some 230,000 clones, about nine tenths being singletons. The specimen sequenced was peripheral blood. The source is a man aged 30 to 45 who had recovered from COVID-19. CDR3s include the opening cysteine and the closing phenylalanine or tryptophan. The size entry is marked missing in some rows and otherwise reads once, few, many or a size class.

size	V	J	length	CDR3
NA	TRBV11-3	TRBJ2-1	18	CASSLEQGGSSSYNEQFF
NA	TRBV7-9	TRBJ2-1	15	CASSSPRSSYNEQFF
NA	TRBV5-6	TRBJ1-5	16	CASSPGTGGLHQPQHF
NA	TRBV10-3	TRBJ2-1	16	CAISESGGTLYNEQFF
NA	TRBV5-1	TRBJ2-5	14	CASTNGGLQETQYF
NA	TRBV6-1	TRBJ1-1	16	CASSVSRVWAVTEAFF
NA	TRBV7-9	TRBJ1-6	13	CASSGAGGTPLHF
NA	TRBV19	TRBJ2-6	14	CASSPQTGANVLTF
NA	TRBV7-2	TRBJ1-4	15	CASSSQPGRNEKLFF
NA	TRBV5-6	TRBJ1-2	15	CASSWPGQFSYGYTF
NA	TRBV2	TRBJ1-4	15	CASSDRGSTNEKLFF
NA	TRBV25-1	TRBJ1-2	15	CASSEGGGQLYGYTF
NA	TRBV19	TRBJ2-6	14	CASNGGTGANVLTF
NA	TRBV19	TRBJ1-5	14	CASSIPGVGQPQHF
NA	TRBV5-6	TRBJ2-1	15	CASSLGTRSYNEQFF
NA	TRBV7-2	TRBJ1-3	17	CASSLSRRDRGRNTIYF
NA	TRBV5-5	TRBJ2-3	14	CASSKGLAADTQYF
NA	TRBV6-5	TRBJ1-3	16	CASSYSGRISGNTIYF
NA	TRBV5-6	TRBJ1-1	14	CASSLVGTGDRAFF
NA	TRBV30	TRBJ1-1	14	CAWDWGGGNTEAFF
NA	TRBV5-6	TRBJ2-7	12	CASRGQSYEQYF
once	TRBV6-6	TRBJ2-1	18	CASSQPVYRGATDNEQFF
NA	TRBV7-9	TRBJ2-1	14	CASSYPDSYNEQFF
NA	TRBV5-6	TRBJ2-2	16	CASSPPGQANTGELFF
NA	TRBV9	TRBJ2-5	14	CASSVDGGKETQYF
once	TRBV6-5	TRBJ1-2	14	CASTPRGGSYGYTF
NA	TRBV6-6	TRBJ2-5	13	CASSYGRGETQYF
NA	TRBV27	TRBJ2-1	16	CASIRAGGILDNEQFF
NA	TRBV5-5	TRBJ2-5	14	CASSFAGWSETQYF
NA	TRBV7-9	TRBJ2-5	14	CASSLVGPQETQYF
once	TRBV7-2	TRBJ1-4	15	CASSPSRRSNEKLFF
once	TRBV19	TRBJ2-7	17	CASSMPSGGGLTYEQYF
once	TRBV9	TRBJ2-5	17	CASSVAVGTGLGETQYF
NA	TRBV7-2	TRBJ2-1	15	CASSSLTRTYNEQFF
NA	TRBV10-3	TRBJ1-2	14	CAISEFGGEVGYTF
NA	TRBV5-1	TRBJ1-4	16	CASSLDGGNTDEKLFF
NA	TRBV15	TRBJ2-5	15	CATSRGRTTMETQYF
once	TRBV18	TRBJ1-1	17	CASSPNPVLGGNTEAFF
NA	TRBV12-3/TRBV12-4	TRBJ1-2	13	CASSRDRDYGYTF
NA	TRBV10-3	TRBJ1-1	13	CAISGSGTDEAFF
NA	TRBV12-5	TRBJ2-5	15	CASALPRRYQETQYF
NA	TRBV5-6	TRBJ2-5	14	CASSLGAGQETQYF
NA	TRBV3-1/TRBV3-2	TRBJ1-2	17	CASSGAQAFPSFYGYTF
NA	TRBV29-1	TRBJ2-3	13	CSVRQGGTDTQYF
once	TRBV18	TRBJ2-5	15	CASSPSAGRQETQYF
NA	TRBV10-1	TRBJ1-1	13	CASSEPGRTEAFF
once	TRBV5-6	TRBJ2-2	14	CASSLWQNTGELFF
few	TRBV27	TRBJ1-3	15	CASSMDRGTGNTIYF
NA	TRBV24-1	TRBJ2-4	16	CATSDLDDRGVRIQYF
NA	TRBV7-6	TRBJ2-7	15	CASSLRDGGSYEQYF